This TCR beta chain was captured by sequencing in a study of response to subunit inactivated influenza vaccine. The study, taken as a whole, reports: Authors suggested seasonal influenza vaccinations each recruit few new T cells.

TCRdb reprocessed the RT-PCR reads via MiXCR and lists one record per CDR3 protein. Among about 800,000 distinct CDR3 sequences listed, less than 25% were seen once. On this clonotype itself: Its antigen is unknown.

Trimming at V came to 3 bases and at J to 0 bases, leaving 8 bases not matched to a gene. Per the germline V gene, CDR1 is MDHEN and CDR2 is SYDVKM. CDR3 length equals 18 residues. The chain joins TRBV28 to TRBJ2-7; 13 nucleotides agree with TRBD2. The sequencing used PBMCs from blood, collected 5 to 6 days after vaccination. This sequence was found in a man aged 45 to 65 who received an inactivated influenza vaccine. CDR3 protein: CASSFSGTSGTFSYEQYF. The CDR3 DNA is TGTGCCAGCAGTTTCTCCGGGACTAGCGGGACTTTCTCCTACGAGCAGTACTTC. Looking up the rest from reference TRBV28 and TRBJ2-7 gives the full variable domain: DVKVTQSSRYLVKRTGEKVFLECVQDMDHENMFWYRQDPGLGLRLIYFSYDVKMKEKGDIPEGYSVSREKKERFSLILESASTNQTSMYLCASSFSGTSGTFSYEQYFGPGTRLTVT.